This TCR beta chain emerged from a study of shared clonotypes between healthy human individuals. Comment on this clone: Its antigen is unidentified.

Study-wide points: Compared with clonotypes that all four donors shared, non-shared clonotypes had lower generation probabilities.

Donors included only healthy HIV-negative adults lacking recent acute infections or vaccinations. Trimming removed 0 bases at V and 4 bases at J, with 15 bases between. The CDR3 has 16 residues. CDR1 and CDR2 from the germline V gene are SGHTA and FQGNSA. Profiling relied on immunoSEQ multiplex PCR, and the TCRdb table lists in-frame clones only, not all of them. Among approximately 1,000,000 clones, around three quarters were seen once, and the ten largest hold approximately 0.56%. The specimen sequenced was memory CD4+ T cells from PBMCs. Indicated subset: CD45RA-negative fraction. This TCR came from a man younger than 30 in good health. Some clones in this sample may be carry-over from other donors' samples. The chain joins TRBV7-2 to TRBJ2-5, with D perhaps TRBD1 (5 bases). CDR3 sequence reads: CASSLAGQGVGETQYF. CDR3 bases: TGTGCCAGCAGCTTAGCCGGGCAGGGCGTAGGAGAGACCCAGTACTTC.